The 25 T cell receptor beta chains given below trace back to one sample, sequenced in a study of blood T cell repertoires in COVID-19. The method was immunoSEQ multiplex PCR; TCRdb's version includes in-frame clones alone and lacks a portion of them. The sample gives just over 90,000 clones, roughly 90% of which show up once; 1.5% is in the top ten. The specimen sequenced was peripheral blood. These receptor sequences come from a human donor with active COVID-19. The donor label of this sample is uncertain.

The chain is built from TRBV6-5 and TRBJ2-1; D perhaps matches TRBD1 (5 bases). The CDR3 contains 13 residues. Germline V gene data show CDR1 as MNHEY and CDR2 as SVGAGI. V was pared by 3 bases and J by 9 bases, with 12 bases between. The CDR3 sequence: CASSYLGAREQFF. CDR3 coding DNA: TGTGCCAGCAGTTATCTAGGGGCCCGTGAGCAGTTCTTC.

This clone was seen more than once but under ten times. The chain is built from TRBV27 and TRBJ1-2, with TRBD1 matching over 7 bases. With 0 bases clipped from V and 6 bases from J, the junction kept 1 base outside the gene matches. The germline gives CDR1 MNHEY, CDR2 SMNVEV (reference sequence). The CDR3 extends over 13 amino acids. The CDR3 DNA follows: TGTGCCAGCAGTTTATCAGGGGGCAATGGCTACACCTTC. The encoded protein is CASSLSGGNGYTF.

This clone was picked up a small number of times. CDR3 sequence (DNA): TGTGCCACCAGTGATTCAAAGGGGGGGGCGCAGGAGCCCCAGCATTTT. As protein: CATSDSKGGAQEPQHF. The chain combines TRBV24-1 with TRBJ1-5, with a tentative D call TRBD1 (6 bases). CDR3 length equals 16 residues. The germline V gene has CDR1 KGHDR and CDR2 SFDVKD. Trimming removed 2 bases from V and 8 bases from J, with 18 bases in between.

This rearrangement joins TRBV6-5 to TRBJ1-3; D unresolved. This CDR3 has 16 amino acids. In germline, CDR1 is MNHEY, CDR2 SVGAGI. The V end was cut by 3 bases, the J end by 5 bases, with 17 bases between. CDR3 bases: TGTGCCAGCAGTTATTCAGGCAGGCCGGGAAGAAACACCATATATTTT. This sequence encodes CASSYSGRPGRNTIYF.

The chain links TRBV18 to TRBJ2-1, with 10 bases identical to TRBD2. Germline values: CDR1 KGHSH, CDR2 LQKENI. With V trimmed by 3 bases and J by 8 bases, 10 bases remained unmatched. The CDR3 loop spans 16 amino acids. The CDR3 coding sequence is TGTGCCAGCTCACCTAGCGGGGGGTCCCCAGAGTATGAGCAGTTCTTC. Translating gives CASSPSGGSPEYEQFF.

This rearrangement joins TRBV7-9 to TRBJ2-7, with TRBD2 matching over 7 bases. J lost 6 bases, V lost 6 bases, and 8 bases had no gene match. Germline V CDR1 and CDR2: SEHNR, FQNEAQ (reference sequence). The CDR3 consists of 13 residues. The CDR3 loop reads CASRRGGSGEQYF. The CDR3 nucleotides are TGTGCCAGCAGGCGCGGGGGAAGCGGCGAGCAGTACTTC.

V usage is TRBV5-1 and J usage is TRBJ2-7; the match to TRBD2 covers 7 bases. The germline V gene encodes CDR1 SGHRS and CDR2 YFSETQ. The V and J ends lost 7 bases and 2 bases, in that order; junction bases with no gene match: 9. The CDR3 sequence is 14 residues long. CDR3 in DNA: TGCGCCAGCGGGCATCCGGGACTACCCTACGAGCAGTACTTC. It codes for CASGHPGLPYEQYF.

The chain combines TRBV3-1 (or the pseudogene TRBV3-2) with TRBJ2-4; 10 nucleotides align to TRBD2. Germline V lookup: CDR1 LGHDT, CDR2 YNNKEL (reference sequence). This CDR3 has 19 amino acids. V lost 5 bases and J lost 0; bases outside the gene matches: 13. CDR3 residues: CASSDRASGGYLAKNIQYF. CDR3 bases: TGTGCCAGCAGCGATAGGGCTAGCGGGGGTTATTTAGCCAAAAACATTCAGTACTTC.

The gene calls are TRBV27 and TRBJ2-5, with D maybe TRBD2 (7 bases). The germline gives CDR1 MNHEY, CDR2 SMNVEV (reference sequence). With 0 bases removed from V and 5 bases from J, the gap between germline ends came to 13 bases. The CDR3 spans 15 residues. The CDR3 sequence: CASSLSVRGRETQYF. The CDR3 region has the DNA TGTGCCAGCAGTTTATCGGTGCGGGGGCGTGAGACCCAGTACTTC.

This chain joins TRBV11-2 and TRBJ1-5, with unresolved D. The V and J ends lost 3 bases and 2 bases respectively, with 11 bases between them. This CDR3 region has 15 residues. Germline V gene data show CDR1 as SGHAT and CDR2 as FQNNGV. The CDR3 here is CASSFSVVGNQPQHF. The CDR3 nucleotides read TGTGCCAGCAGCTTTTCGGTGGTGGGCAATCAGCCCCAGCATTTT.

The CDR3, as DNA: TGTGCCAGCAGCTTAGGTAGCGGGACCGCCTACGAGCAGTACTTC. It yields the protein CASSLGSGTAYEQYF. The gene calls are TRBV7-6 and TRBJ2-7, with TRBD2 matching 8 bases. The CDR3 extends over 15 amino acids. Looked up from germline, CDR1 is SGHVS and CDR2 is FNYEAQ. The ends lost 1 base at V and 2 bases at J; junction bases unmatched: 4.

The V gene is TRBV6-5, the J gene TRBJ2-7; TRBD1 is a possible D gene (5 bases). V dropped 7 bases and J dropped 2 bases, with 9 bases sitting between them. The germline V gene has CDR1 MNHEY and CDR2 SVGAGI. The CDR3 runs 12 residues. The CDR3 sequence: CASKGQTYEQYF. The CDR3, as DNA: TGTGCCAGCAAGGGGCAAACCTACGAGCAGTACTTC.

The V and J genes are TRBV7-8 and TRBJ1-6; maybe TRBD1 (5 bases). V was pared by 2 bases and J by 6 bases, with 8 bases between. Germline V gene data show CDR1 as SGHVS and CDR2 as FQNEAQ. There are 14 residues in the CDR3. The CDR3 reads CASSLNRINSPLHF. The CDR3 DNA follows: TGTGCCAGCAGCTTAAACAGGATTAATTCACCCCTCCACTTT.

The genes are TRBV4-1 and TRBJ2-3, with D perhaps matching TRBD2 (6 bases). CDR1 is MGHRA, CDR2 YSYEKL, per germline. V was cut by 1 base and J by 4 bases, with 9 bases left in between. The CDR3 is made up of 14 amino acids. CDR3 in amino acids: CASSQGRAPDTQYF. The DNA for the CDR3 is TGCGCCAGCAGCCAAGGGAGGGCCCCAGATACGCAGTATTTT.

The rearrangement joins TRBV11-2 to TRBJ2-5; 11 bases are a match to TRBD2. After removal of 1 base from V and 5 bases from J, the junction contained 6 bases not matched to a gene. The CDR3 loop spans 16 amino acids. Looked up from germline, CDR1 is SGHAT and CDR2 is FQNNGV. The CDR3 sequence: CASSLVAGGPWETQYF. CDR3 DNA: TGTGCCAGCAGCTTAGTAGCGGGGGGGCCATGGGAGACCCAGTACTTC.

The V call is TRBV7-2, the J call TRBJ2-5, with 15 bases aligning to TRBD2. V dropped 2 bases and J dropped 3; count of bases not matched to a gene: 7. Germline V gene sequence: CDR1 SGHTA, CDR2 FQGNSA. This CDR3 is built from 18 residues. Here the CDR3 DNA reads TGTGCCAGCAGCTTACCTCGGACTAGCGGGGGGGCAGAAGAGACCCAGTACTTC. Its translation: CASSLPRTSGGAEETQYF.

The V and J genes are TRBV29-1 and TRBJ1-2, with TRBD1 matching 9 bases. The CDR3 extends over 15 amino acids. Per germline, CDR1 SQVTM and CDR2 ANQGSEA. Trimming at V came to 4 bases and at J to 5 bases, leaving 11 bases not matched to a gene. CDR3 nucleotide sequence: TGCAGCGTTGTGAGGGGGACAGGGCTACGTTATGGCTACACCTTC. It specifies CSVVRGTGLRYGYTF. The entire variable domain, with the rest obtained from reference TRBV29-1 and TRBJ1-2, is as follows: SAVISQKPSRDICQRGTSLTIQCQVDSQVTMMFWYRQQPGQSLTLIATANQGSEATYESGFVIDKFPISRPNLTFSTLTVSNMSPEDSSIYLCSVVRGTGLRYGYTFGSGTRLTVV.

The chain combines TRBV6-5 with TRBJ1-5, with D uncertain. V lost 0 bases to trimming and J lost 7 bases, with 7 bases between them. The germline V gene encodes CDR1 MNHEY and CDR2 SVGAGI. This CDR3 comprises 13 residues. CDR3 bases: TGTGCCAGCAGTTACTCCGGGAGACAGCCCCAGCATTTT. It yields the protein CASSYSGRQPQHF.

This chain uses TRBV5-1 with TRBJ1-5, with 7 bases lining up with TRBD1. CDR1 SGHRS and CDR2 YFSETQ come from the germline V gene. This CDR3 has 18 residues. Unmatched junction bases numbered 9, after V lost 0 bases and J lost 0 bases. The CDR3 loop reads CASSLGFSGDSSNQPQHF. The CDR3 DNA follows: TGCGCCAGCAGCTTGGGGTTTAGCGGGGACAGTAGCAATCAGCCCCAGCATTTT.

The V and J genes are TRBV7-6 and TRBJ2-3; 8 nucleotides agree with TRBD1. From germline, CDR1 is SGHVS and CDR2 FNYEAQ. Trimming cost V 5 bases and J 3 bases; bases outside gene matches: 10. This CDR3 comprises 16 residues. CDR3 sequence (DNA): TGTGCCAGCAGCACAAGGGGCAGGGGGCGGACAGATACGCAGTATTTT. This encodes CASSTRGRGRTDTQYF.

The rearrangement uses TRBV14 and TRBJ2-3, with D possibly matching TRBD2 (6 bases). There are 13 residues in the CDR3. V lost 5 bases and J lost 6, with 12 bases in between. Germline V gene lookup returns CDR1 SGHDN and CDR2 FVKESK. The CDR3 here is CASSTAGGDTQYF. CDR3 in DNA: TGTGCCAGCAGCACCGCTGGGGGGGATACGCAGTATTTT.

This clone was found once. The chain links TRBV19 to TRBJ1-2; 7 bases map to TRBD1. Trimming removed 4 bases from V and 4 bases from J; junction bases left unmatched: 6. The CDR3 sequence is 14 residues long. Germline CDR1 and CDR2: LNHDA and SQIVND (reference sequence). CDR3 sequence: CASSRRQGLYGYTF. The CDR3 DNA follows: TGTGCCAGTAGTAGACGACAGGGTCTCTATGGCTACACCTTC. The full variable domain, with the rest looked up from reference TRBV19 and TRBJ1-2, is DGGITQSPKYLFRKEGQNVTLSCEQNLNHDAMYWYRQDPGQGLRLIYYSQIVNDFQKGDIAEGYSVSREKKESFPLTVTSAQKNPTAFYLCASSRRQGLYGYTFGSGTRLTVV.

This clone appeared a single time. This chain connects TRBV6-2 or TRBV6-3 to TRBJ2-7; 8 nucleotides line up with TRBD2. Losses at the gene ends were 1 base for V and 6 bases for J; bases not matched to a gene: 5. The germline CDR1 and CDR2 sequences are MNHEY and SVGEGT. The CDR3 runs to 14 residues. This chain's CDR3 is CASSYYGTRGEQYF. CDR3 coding DNA: TGTGCCAGCAGTTACTATGGGACTAGGGGCGAGCAGTACTTC.

V and J are TRBV6-2 or TRBV6-3 and TRBJ1-1; 11 nucleotides align to TRBD1. In germline, CDR1 is MNHEY, CDR2 SVGEGT. V dropped 5 bases and J dropped 4; count of bases not matched to a gene: 9. The CDR3 contains 16 residues. CDR3 nucleotide sequence: TGTGCCAGCAGTCCACGGACAGGGGGCGGTGGCACTGAAGCTTTCTTT. Its protein product is CASSPRTGGGGTEAFF.

The gene calls are TRBV19 and TRBJ2-7; TRBD2 matches 9 bases. Germline V gene data show CDR1 as LNHDA and CDR2 as SQIVND (reference sequence). The CDR3 has 15 amino acids. V dropped 4 bases and J dropped 3; count of bases not matched to a gene: 7. CDR3 nucleotide sequence: TGTGCCAGTAGTACGGCAATAGCGGGGGTCTACGAGCAGTACTTC. It is translated as CASSTAIAGVYEQYF.